Below, one T cell receptor (beta chain) is given with its context. In TCRdb, the 5' RACE reads were re-called with MiXCR into one record per CDR3 protein. The table includes 250,000 to 350,000 distinct CDR3 sequences, 20% detected once. This entry comes from a study of CD8 T cells in ankylosing spondylitis. The CDR3 extends over 13 amino acids. Trimming pared 4 bases from V and 0 bases from J, leaving 6 bases between. The clonotype was recovered from a male donor with ankylosing spondylitis or in good health (not recorded which). J is TRBJ1-2 and V is TRBV12-3 or TRBV12-4; D is uncertain. The sample consisted of blood, either unsorted or a sorted T cell fraction (not recorded which). The CDR3 reads CASSSDPNYGYTF. In DNA form, the CDR3 reads TGTGCCAGCAGTTCGGACCCTAACTATGGCTACACCTTC.